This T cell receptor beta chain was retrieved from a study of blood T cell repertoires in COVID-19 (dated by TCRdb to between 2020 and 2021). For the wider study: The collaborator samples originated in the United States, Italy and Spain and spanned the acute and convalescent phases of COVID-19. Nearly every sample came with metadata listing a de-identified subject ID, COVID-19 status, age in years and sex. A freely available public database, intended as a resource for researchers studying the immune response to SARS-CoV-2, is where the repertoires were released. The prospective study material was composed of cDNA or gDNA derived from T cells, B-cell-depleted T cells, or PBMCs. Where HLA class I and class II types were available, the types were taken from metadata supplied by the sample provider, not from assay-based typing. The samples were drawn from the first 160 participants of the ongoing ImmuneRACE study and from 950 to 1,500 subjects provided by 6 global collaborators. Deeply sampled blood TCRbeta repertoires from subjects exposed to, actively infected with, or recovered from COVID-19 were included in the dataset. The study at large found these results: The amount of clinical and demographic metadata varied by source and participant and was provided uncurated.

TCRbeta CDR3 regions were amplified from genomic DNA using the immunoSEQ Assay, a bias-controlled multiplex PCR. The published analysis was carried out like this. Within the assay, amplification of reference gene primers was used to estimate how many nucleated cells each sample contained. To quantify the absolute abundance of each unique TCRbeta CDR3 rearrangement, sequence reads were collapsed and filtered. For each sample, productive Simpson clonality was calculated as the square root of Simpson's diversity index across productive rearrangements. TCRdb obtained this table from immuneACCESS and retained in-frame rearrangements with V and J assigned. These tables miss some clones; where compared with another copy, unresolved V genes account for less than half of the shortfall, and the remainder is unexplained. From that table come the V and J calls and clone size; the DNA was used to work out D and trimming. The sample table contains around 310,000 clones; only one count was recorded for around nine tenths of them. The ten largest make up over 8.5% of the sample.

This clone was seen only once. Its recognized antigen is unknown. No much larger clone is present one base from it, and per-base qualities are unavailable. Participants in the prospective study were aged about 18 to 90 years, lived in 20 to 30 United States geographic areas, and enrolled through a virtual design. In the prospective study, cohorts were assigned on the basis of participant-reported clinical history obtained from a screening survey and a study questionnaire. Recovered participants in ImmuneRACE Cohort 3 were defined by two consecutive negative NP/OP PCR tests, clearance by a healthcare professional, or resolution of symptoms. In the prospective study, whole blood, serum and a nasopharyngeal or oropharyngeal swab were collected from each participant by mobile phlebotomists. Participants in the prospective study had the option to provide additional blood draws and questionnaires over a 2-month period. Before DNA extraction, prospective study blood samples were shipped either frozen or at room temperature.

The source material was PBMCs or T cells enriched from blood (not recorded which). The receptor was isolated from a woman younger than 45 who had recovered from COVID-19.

The CDR3 sequence is CASSSIQGYQPQHF. The DNA sequence follows: TGTGCCAGCAGTTCAATACAGGGGTATCAGCCCCAGCATTTT. The chain is made from TRBV27 and TRBJ1-5, with 7 bases aligning to TRBD1. CDR1 and CDR2 are drawn from the germline V gene (reference sequence): MNHEY, SMNVEV. The CDR3 has 14 amino acids, counting the end cysteine and phenylalanine. Only the CDR3 region is kept as DNA, spanning 42 bases read in frame from base 1. V trim: 4 bases; J trim: 5 bases; unmatched bases: 5.